A single sample gave rise to the 2 T cell receptor beta chains below, sequenced in a study of patients and donors after allogeneic stem cell transplantation. Each CDR3 protein gets one entry after TCRdb re-called the RT-PCR reads with MiXCR. The repertoire holds some 880,000 distinct CDR3 sequences, roughly 17% seen once, with 6% in the top ten. Sequenced input: blood, either unsorted or a sorted T cell fraction (not recorded which). Receptors were obtained from a human donor who was either an allogeneic HSCT recipient or a stem cell or donor lymphocyte infusion donor (not recorded which). It is not recorded whose cells these are; they may come from a transplant donor.

There are a few counts of this clonotype. The rearrangement joins TRBV18 to TRBJ2-7, with a possible D match to TRBD1 (5 bases). The V end was cut by 3 bases, the J end by 3 bases, with 12 bases between. Germline loops: CDR1 KGHSH, CDR2 LQKENI. CDR3 size: 14 residues. The CDR3 reads CASSPGHRHYEQYF. DNA of the CDR3: TGTGCCAGCTCACCCGGCCACAGGCACTACGAGCAGTACTTC.

This clonotype was counted between two and nine times. The V call is TRBV6-1, the J call TRBJ1-4, with a weak D call TRBD1 (6 bases). Trimming took off 5 bases at V and 7 bases at J, with 14 bases between the two ends. Germline-derived CDR1 and CDR2 are MNHNS and SASEGT. The CDR3 spans 14 residues. For the CDR3, the DNA is TGTGCCAGCAGTAACCTGGGGGGGCCTGAAAAACTGTTTTTT. Translated, it gives CASSNLGGPEKLFF.